This TCR beta chain was sequenced for a study of beta chain features in type 1 diabetes. Study-level findings and limits: There was a moderate but significant shortening of TCRB CDR3s in all four CD4+ subsets of Type 1 diabetes patients. When cDNA is sequenced, cells with high TCR expression could be over-represented.

This clone has more than one count but fewer than ten. As yet, its antigen is unknown. As every portion of the isolated RNA was reverse transcribed, the sequencing read expressed TCRB transcripts. The protocol was immunoSEQ multiplex PCR, while the TCRdb copy is restricted to in-frame clones and leaves out a portion. The top ten clones hold under 0.05% of a sample with 350,000 or so clones, around 19% of them seen once. This CDR3 has 16 residues. From germline, CDR1 is SGHDN and CDR2 FVKESK. J was trimmed by 1 base and V by 1 base; bases with no gene match: 1. The genes are TRBV14 and TRBJ2-6; 7 bases map to TRBD1. The source of this sequence is a woman aged 18-29 years in good health. Sequenced: naive CD4+ T cells from blood. The CDR3 bases are TGTGCCAGCAGCCAAGGGACAGGATCTGGGGCCAACGTCCTGACTTTC. Its protein product is CASSQGTGSGANVLTF.